Below, one T cell receptor (beta chain) is given with its context. Its antigen is still unknown. Method: immunoSEQ multiplex PCR; TCRdb's copy keeps in-frame clones and lacks some. The table includes approximately 120,000 clones, approximately 90% detected once. CDR1 and CDR2 (germline): DFQATT, SNEGSKA (reference sequence). The CDR3 has 14 residues. The V and J ends lost 3 bases and 3 bases respectively, with 15 bases between them. The data were obtained in a study of T cell responses to AZD1222 COVID-19 vaccine. Whole-study findings and limits: Reportedly, nearly half the spike-specific TCRs target unmutated variant regions. Repertoires were sampled only after the peak T cell response. Regions 160-218 and 743-854 dominated among vaccine-associated CD4 TCRs spanning spike. Just 5 to 7 people given AZD1222 tested seropositive at baseline.

This TCR was recovered from an adult in good health. The J gene is TRBJ2-7, the V gene TRBV20-1, with D perhaps TRBD2 (6 bases). The sample consisted of peripheral blood, taken on day 0 of AZD1222 vaccination. The CDR3 region has the DNA TGCAGTGCTAGTTCTGGGGCGACTAGCTACGAGCAGTACTTC. Amino acids: CSASSGATSYEQYF.